The T cell receptor (beta chain) under discussion was sequenced for a study of identical twins. Findings and caveats of the study: Low generation probability was overrepresented in out-of-frame alpha sequences shared by twins. Researchers reported weaker excess twin sharing in beta out-of-frame sequences.

TCRdb passed the 5' RACE reads through MiXCR, listing each CDR3 protein once. The data contain about 890,000 distinct CDR3 sequences, around 12% of them singletons. Deletions cut 5 bases from V and 6 bases from J, with 17 bases between. The CDR3 covers 15 residues. This clonotype was counted many times. Its specificity is not known. These sequences were also reported in another study, on yellow fever vaccine responses in identical twins.

The source of this sequence is a woman between 18 and 30 years old in good health. Sequencing was carried out using PBMCs. The chain links TRBV12-3 or TRBV12-4 to TRBJ2-1; D might be TRBD2 (5 bases). The CDR3 DNA reads TGTGCCAGCAGTCCTGTATTGAGGGCTGGCAATGAGCAGTTCTTC. It specifies CASSPVLRAGNEQFF.